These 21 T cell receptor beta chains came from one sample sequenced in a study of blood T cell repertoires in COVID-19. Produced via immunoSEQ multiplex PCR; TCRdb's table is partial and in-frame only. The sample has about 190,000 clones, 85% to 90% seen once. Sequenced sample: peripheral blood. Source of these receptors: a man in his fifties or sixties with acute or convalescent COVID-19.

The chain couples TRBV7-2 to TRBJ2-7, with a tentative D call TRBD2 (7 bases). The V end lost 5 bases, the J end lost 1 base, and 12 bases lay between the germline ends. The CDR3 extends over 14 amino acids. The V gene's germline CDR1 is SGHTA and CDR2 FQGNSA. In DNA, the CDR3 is TGTGCCAGCAGCCGGGGGGCCCTGTCCTACGAGCAGTACGTC. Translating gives CASSRGALSYEQYV.

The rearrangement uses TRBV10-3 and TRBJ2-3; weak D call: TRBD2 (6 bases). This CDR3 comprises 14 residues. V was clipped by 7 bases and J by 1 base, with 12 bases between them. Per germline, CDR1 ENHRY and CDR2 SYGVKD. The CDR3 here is CAITSGLGTDTQYF. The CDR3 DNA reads TGTGCCATCACCTCGGGACTTGGCACAGATACGCAGTATTTT.

CDR3 nucleotides: TGCAGCGTTGAGTTACAGGGGAACACCGGGGAGCTGTTTTTT. This encodes CSVELQGNTGELFF. The chain employs TRBV29-1 and TRBJ2-2, with TRBD1 as a possible D gene (6 bases). The CDR3 covers 14 residues. Trimming pared 3 bases from V and 1 base from J, leaving 9 bases between. Germline loops: CDR1 SQVTM, CDR2 ANQGSEA.

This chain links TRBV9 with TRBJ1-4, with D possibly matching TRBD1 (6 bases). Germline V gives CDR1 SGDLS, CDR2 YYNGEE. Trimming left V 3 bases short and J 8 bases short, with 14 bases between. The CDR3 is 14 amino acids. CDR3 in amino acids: CASSALGAGEKLFF. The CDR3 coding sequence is TGTGCCAGCAGCGCTTTGGGGGCAGGGGAAAAACTGTTTTTT.

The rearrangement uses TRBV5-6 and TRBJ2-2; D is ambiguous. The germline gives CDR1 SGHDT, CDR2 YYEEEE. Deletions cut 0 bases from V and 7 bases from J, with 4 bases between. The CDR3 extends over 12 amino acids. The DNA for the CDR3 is TGTGCCAGCAGCTTGGCTAACGGGGAGCTGTTTTTT. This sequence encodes CASSLANGELFF. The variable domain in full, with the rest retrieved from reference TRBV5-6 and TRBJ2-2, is DAGVTQSPTHLIKTRGQQVTLRCSPKSGHDTVSWYQQALGQGPQFIFQYYEEEERQRGNFPDRFSGHQFPNYSSELNVNALLLGDSALYLCASSLANGELFFGEGSRLTVL.

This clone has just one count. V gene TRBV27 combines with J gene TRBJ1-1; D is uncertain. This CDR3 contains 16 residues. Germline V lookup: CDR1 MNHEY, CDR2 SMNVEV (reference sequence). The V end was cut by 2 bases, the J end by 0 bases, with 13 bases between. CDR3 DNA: TGTGCCAGCAGTTTAAGTGGTTCAGTAATGAACACTGAAGCTTTCTTT. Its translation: CASSLSGSVMNTEAFF.

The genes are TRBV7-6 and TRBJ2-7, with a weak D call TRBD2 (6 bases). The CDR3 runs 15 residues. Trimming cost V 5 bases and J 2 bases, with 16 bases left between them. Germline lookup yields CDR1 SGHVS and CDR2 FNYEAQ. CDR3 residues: CASSPPYGSTYEQYF. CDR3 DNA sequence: TGTGCCAGCAGCCCGCCTTACGGGAGCACCTACGAGCAGTACTTC.

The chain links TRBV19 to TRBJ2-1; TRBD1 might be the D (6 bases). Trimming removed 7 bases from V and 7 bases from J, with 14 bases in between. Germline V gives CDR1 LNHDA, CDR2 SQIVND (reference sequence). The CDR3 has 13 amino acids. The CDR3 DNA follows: TGTGCCAGTACCGACTACAGGGAGAATGAGCAGTTCTTC. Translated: CASTDYRENEQFF.

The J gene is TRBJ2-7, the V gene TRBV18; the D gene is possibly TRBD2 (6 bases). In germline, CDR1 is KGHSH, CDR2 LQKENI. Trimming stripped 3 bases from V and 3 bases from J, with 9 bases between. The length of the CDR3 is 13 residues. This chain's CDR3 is CASSPNGGYEQYF. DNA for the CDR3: TGTGCCAGCTCACCGAACGGGGGCTACGAGCAGTACTTC.

The CDR3 region is CASSMAAAGYTF. CDR3 nucleotides: TGTGCCAGTAGTATGGCAGCGGCTGGCTACACCTTC. The gene calls are TRBV19 and TRBJ1-2; D call uncertain. The CDR3 length is 12 residues. Per germline, CDR1 LNHDA and CDR2 SQIVND (reference sequence). V was shortened by 3 bases and J by 7 bases, with 9 bases between the two germline ends.

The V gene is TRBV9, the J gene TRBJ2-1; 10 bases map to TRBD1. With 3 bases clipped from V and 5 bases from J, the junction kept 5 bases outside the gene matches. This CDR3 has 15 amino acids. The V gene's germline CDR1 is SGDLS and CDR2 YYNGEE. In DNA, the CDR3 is TGTGCCAGCAGCGCATACGGGACAGGGGACAATGAGCAGTTCTTC. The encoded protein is CASSAYGTGDNEQFF.

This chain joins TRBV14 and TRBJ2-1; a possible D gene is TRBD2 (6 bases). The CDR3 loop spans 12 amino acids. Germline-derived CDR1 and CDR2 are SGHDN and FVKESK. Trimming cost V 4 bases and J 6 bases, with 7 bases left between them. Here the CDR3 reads CASSLGSNEQFF. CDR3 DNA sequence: TGTGCCAGCAGCCTCGGGAGCAATGAGCAGTTCTTC.

DNA of the CDR3: TGTGCCAGCAGCCTGCACTTAGCGGGACTCTCCTACGAGCAGTACTTC. It specifies CASSLHLAGLSYEQYF. The J gene is TRBJ2-7, the V gene TRBV3-1 (or the pseudogene TRBV3-2); 8 nucleotides align to TRBD2. V shed 4 bases, J shed 0 bases, and the junction held 8 bases outside the gene matches. The length of the CDR3 is 16 residues. Germline V gives CDR1 LGHDT, CDR2 YNNKEL (reference sequence).

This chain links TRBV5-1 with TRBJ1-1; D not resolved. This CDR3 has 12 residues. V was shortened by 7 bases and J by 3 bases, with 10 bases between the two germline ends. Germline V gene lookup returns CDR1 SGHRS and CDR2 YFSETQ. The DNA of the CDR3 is TGCGCCAGCCGGAGCGAGGACACTGAAGCTTTCTTT. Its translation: CASRSEDTEAFF. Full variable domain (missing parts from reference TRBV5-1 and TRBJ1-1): KAGVTQTPRYLIKTRGQQVTLSCSPISGHRSVSWYQQTPGQGLQFLFEYFSETQRNKGNFPGRFSGRQFSNSRSEMNVSTLELGDSALYLCASRSEDTEAFFGQGTRLTVV.

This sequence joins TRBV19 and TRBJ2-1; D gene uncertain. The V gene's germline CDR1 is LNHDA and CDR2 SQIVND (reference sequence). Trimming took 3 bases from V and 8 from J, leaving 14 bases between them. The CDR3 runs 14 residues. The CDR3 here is CASSMRSSVDEQFF. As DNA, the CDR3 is TGTGCCAGTAGTATGCGCTCCAGCGTAGATGAGCAGTTCTTC.

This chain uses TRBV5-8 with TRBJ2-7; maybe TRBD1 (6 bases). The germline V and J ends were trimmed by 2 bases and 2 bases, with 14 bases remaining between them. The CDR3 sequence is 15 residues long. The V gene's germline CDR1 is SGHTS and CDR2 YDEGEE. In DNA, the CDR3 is TGTGCCAGCAGCTTCGACAGGAGAACAACCTACGAGCAGTACTTC. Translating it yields CASSFDRRTTYEQYF. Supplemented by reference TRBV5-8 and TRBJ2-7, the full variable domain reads EAGVTQSPTHLIKTRGQQATLRCSPISGHTSVYWYQQALGLGLQFLLWYDEGEERNRGNFPPRFSGRQFPNYSSELNVNALELEDSALYLCASSFDRRTTYEQYFGPGTRLTVT.

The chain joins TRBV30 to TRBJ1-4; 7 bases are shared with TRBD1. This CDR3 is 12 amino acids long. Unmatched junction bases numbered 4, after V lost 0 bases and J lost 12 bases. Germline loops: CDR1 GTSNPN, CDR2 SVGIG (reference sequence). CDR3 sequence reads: CAWSVRTGELFF. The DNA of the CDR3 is TGTGCCTGGAGTGTACGAACAGGGGAACTGTTTTTT. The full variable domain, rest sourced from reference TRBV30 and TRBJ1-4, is SQTIHQWPATLVQPVGSPLSLECTVEGTSNPNLYWYRQAAGRGLQLLFYSVGIGQISSEVPQNLSASRPQDRQFILSSKKLLLSDSGFYLCAWSVRTGELFFGSGTQLSVL.

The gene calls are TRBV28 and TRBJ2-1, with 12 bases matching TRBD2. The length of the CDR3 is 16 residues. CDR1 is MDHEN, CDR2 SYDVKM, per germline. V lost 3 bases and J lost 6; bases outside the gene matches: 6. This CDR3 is CASSFPTSGSSNEQFF. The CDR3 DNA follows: TGTGCCAGCAGTTTCCCGACTAGCGGGAGTTCCAATGAGCAGTTCTTC. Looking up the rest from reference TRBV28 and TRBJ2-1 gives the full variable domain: DVKVTQSSRYLVKRTGEKVFLECVQDMDHENMFWYRQDPGLGLRLIYFSYDVKMKEKGDIPEGYSVSREKKERFSLILESASTNQTSMYLCASSFPTSGSSNEQFFGPGTRLTVL.

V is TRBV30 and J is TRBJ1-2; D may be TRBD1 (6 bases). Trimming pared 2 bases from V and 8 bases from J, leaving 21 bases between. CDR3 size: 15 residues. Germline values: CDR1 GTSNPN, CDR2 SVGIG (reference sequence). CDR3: CAWSNRQGGGRGYTF. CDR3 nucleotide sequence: TGTGCCTGGAGTAATCGCCAAGGGGGGGGTAGGGGCTACACCTTC.

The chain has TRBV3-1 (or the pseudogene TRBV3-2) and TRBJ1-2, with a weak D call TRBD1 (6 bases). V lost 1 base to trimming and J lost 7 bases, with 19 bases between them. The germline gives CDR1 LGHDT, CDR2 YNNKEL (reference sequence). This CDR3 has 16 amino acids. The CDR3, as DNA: TGTGCCAGCAGCCAAGGTAGGGGGATGGGCTCTACTGGCTACACCTTC. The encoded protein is CASSQGRGMGSTGYTF.

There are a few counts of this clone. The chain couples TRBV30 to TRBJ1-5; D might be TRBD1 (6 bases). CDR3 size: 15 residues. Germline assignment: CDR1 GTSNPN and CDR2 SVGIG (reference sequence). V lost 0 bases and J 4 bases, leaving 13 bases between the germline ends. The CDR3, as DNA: TGTGCCTGGAGTGTACGCGACAGGAGGAATCAGCCCCAGCATTTT. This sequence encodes CAWSVRDRRNQPQHF.